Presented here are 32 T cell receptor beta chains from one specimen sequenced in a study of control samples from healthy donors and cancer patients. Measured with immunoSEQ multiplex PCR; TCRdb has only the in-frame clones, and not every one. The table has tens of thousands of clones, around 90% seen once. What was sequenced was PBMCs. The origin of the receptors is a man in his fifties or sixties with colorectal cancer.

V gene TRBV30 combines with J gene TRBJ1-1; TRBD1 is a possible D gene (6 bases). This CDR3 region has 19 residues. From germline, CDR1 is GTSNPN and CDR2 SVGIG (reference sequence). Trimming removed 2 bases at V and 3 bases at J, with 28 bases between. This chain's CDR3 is CAWSPPRGRGWVVHTEAFF. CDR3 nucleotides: TGTGCCTGGAGTCCCCCTCGTGGCAGGGGATGGGTGGTTCACACTGAAGCTTTCTTT.

The CDR3 reads CATSTGLAGGYEQFF. The CDR3 region has the DNA TGTGCCACCAGCACAGGACTAGCGGGGGGGTATGAGCAGTTCTTC. This chain uses TRBV15 with TRBJ2-1; 15 nucleotides agree with TRBD2. The trim removed 4 bases at V and 8 bases at J, leaving 3 bases unmatched. Germline V gives CDR1 LNHNV, CDR2 YYDKDF (reference sequence). This CDR3 is 15 amino acids long.

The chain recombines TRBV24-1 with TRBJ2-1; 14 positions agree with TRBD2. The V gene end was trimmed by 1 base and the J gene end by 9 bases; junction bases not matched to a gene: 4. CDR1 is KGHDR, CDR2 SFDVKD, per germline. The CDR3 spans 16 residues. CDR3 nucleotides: TGTGCCACCAGTGATTTTACCGGGACTAGCGGGGGTGAGCAGTTCTTC. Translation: CATSDFTGTSGGEQFF.

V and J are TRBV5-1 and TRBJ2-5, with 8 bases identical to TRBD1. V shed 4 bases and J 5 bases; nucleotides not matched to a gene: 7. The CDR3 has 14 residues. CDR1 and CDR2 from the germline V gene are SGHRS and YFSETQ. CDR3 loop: CASSADRARETQYF. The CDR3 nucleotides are TGCGCCAGCAGCGCGGACAGGGCGAGGGAGACCCAGTACTTC.

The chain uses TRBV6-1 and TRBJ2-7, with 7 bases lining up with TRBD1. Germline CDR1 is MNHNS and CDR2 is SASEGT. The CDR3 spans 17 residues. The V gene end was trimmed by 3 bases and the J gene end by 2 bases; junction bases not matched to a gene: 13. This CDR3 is CASSEGIGTADPYEQYF. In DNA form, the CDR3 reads TGTGCCAGCAGTGAGGGTATCGGGACAGCGGACCCCTACGAGCAGTACTTC.

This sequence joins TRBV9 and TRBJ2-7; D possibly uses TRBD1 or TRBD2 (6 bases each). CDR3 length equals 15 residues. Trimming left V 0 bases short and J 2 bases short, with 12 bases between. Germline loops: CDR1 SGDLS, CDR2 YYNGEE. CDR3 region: CASSVDGGRPYEQYF. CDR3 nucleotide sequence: TGTGCCAGCAGCGTAGACGGGGGCCGCCCCTACGAGCAGTACTTC.

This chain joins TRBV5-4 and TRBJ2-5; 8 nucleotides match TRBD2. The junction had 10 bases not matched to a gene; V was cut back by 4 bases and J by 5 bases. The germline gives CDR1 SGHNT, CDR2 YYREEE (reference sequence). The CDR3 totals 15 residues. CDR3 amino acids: CASSILGGAWETQYF. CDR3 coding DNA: TGTGCCAGCAGCATACTCGGGGGGGCCTGGGAGACCCAGTACTTC.

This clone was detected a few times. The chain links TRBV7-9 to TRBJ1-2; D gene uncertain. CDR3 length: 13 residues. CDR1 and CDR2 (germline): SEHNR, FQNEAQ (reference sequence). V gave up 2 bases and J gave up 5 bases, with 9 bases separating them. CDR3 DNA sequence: TGTGCCAGCAGCTTATCTCAAGGGTATGGCTACACCTTC. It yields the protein CASSLSQGYGYTF.

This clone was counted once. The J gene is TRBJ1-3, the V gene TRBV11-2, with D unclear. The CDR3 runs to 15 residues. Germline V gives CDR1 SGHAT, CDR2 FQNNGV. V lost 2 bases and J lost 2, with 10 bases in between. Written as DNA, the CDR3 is TGTGCCAGCAGCTTAAACACCCTCGCTGGAAACACCATATATTTT. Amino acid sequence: CASSLNTLAGNTIYF.

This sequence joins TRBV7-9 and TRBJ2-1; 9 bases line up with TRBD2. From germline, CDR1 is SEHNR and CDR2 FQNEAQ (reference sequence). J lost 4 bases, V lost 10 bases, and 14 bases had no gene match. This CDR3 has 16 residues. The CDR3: CAIPPAGRGGYNEQFF. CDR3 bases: TGTGCCATCCCCCCGGCGGGGCGGGGGGGGTACAATGAGCAGTTCTTC.

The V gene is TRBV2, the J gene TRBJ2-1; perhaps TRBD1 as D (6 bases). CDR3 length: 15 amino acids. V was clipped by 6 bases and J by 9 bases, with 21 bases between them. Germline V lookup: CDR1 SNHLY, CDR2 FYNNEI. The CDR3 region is CASRRGQGLGGEQFF. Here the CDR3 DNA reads TGTGCCAGCAGACGAGGGCAGGGGTTGGGTGGTGAGCAGTTCTTC. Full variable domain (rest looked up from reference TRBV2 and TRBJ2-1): EPEVTQTPSHQVTQMGQEVILRCVPISNHLYFYWYRQILGQKVEFLVSFYNNEISEKSEIFDDQFSVERPDGSNFTLKIRSTKLEDSAMYFCASRRGQGLGGEQFFGPGTRLTVL.

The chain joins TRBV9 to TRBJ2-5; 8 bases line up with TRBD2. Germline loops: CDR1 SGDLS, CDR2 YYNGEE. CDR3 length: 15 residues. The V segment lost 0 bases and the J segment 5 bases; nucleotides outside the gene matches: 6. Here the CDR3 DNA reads TGTGCCAGCAGCGTAGGTAGCGGGGCTCATGAGACCCAGTACTTC. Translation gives CASSVGSGAHETQYF.

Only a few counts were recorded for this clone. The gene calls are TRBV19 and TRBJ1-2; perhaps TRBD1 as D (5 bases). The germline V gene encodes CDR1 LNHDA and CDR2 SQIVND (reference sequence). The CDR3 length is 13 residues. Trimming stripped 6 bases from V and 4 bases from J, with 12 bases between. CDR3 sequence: CASRDWQGYGYTF. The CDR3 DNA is TGTGCCAGTAGGGACTGGCAGGGCTATGGCTACACCTTC.

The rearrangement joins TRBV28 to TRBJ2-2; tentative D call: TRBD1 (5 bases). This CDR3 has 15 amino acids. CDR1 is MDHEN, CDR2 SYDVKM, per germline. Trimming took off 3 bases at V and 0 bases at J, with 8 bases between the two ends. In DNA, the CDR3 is TGTGCCAGCAGTTTGTGGGGCCCGAACACCGGGGAGCTGTTTTTT. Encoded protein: CASSLWGPNTGELFF.

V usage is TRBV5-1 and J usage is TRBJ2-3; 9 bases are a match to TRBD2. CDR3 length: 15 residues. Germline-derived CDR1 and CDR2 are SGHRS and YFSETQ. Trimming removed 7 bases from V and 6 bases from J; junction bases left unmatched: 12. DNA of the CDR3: TGCGCCAGCCGCGGACTAGCGACATTCGAGGATACGCAGTATTTT. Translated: CASRGLATFEDTQYF.

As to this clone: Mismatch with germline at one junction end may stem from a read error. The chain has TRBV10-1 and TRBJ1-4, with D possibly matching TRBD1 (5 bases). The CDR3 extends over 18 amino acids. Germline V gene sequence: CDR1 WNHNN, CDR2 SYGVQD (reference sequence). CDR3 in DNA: TGCGCCCGCAGACGCCACCTAAGGGTGCGGGGAAGGGGTGAAAAACTGTTTTTT. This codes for CARRRHLRVRGRGEKLFF.

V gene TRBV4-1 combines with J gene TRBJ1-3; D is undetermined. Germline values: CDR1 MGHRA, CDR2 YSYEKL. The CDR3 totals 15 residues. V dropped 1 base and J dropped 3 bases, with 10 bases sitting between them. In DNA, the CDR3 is TGCGCCAGCAGCCAAGCCGAGGTGGGTGGAAACACCATATATTTT. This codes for CASSQAEVGGNTIYF.

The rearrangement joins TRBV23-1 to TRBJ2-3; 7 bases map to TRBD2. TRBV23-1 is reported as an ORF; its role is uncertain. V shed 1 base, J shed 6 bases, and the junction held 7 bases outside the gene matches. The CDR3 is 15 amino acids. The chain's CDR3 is CASSQFKLAKDTQYF. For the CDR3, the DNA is TGCGCCAGCAGTCAATTTAAACTAGCGAAGGATACGCAGTATTTT.

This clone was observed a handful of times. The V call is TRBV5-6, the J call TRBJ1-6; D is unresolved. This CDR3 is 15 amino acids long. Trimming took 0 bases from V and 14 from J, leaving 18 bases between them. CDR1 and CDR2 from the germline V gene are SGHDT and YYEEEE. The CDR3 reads CASSLVQLADPTLHF. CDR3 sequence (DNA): TGTGCCAGCAGCTTGGTTCAATTGGCCGACCCAACCCTCCACTTT.

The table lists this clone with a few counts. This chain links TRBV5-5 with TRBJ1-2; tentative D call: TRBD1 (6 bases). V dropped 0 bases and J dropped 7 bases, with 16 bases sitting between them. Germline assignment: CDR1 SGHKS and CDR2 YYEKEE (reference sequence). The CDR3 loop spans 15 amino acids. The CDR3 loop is CASSLEASRGSGYTF. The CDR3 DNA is TGTGCCAGCAGCTTGGAGGCAAGCAGGGGCAGTGGCTACACCTTC.

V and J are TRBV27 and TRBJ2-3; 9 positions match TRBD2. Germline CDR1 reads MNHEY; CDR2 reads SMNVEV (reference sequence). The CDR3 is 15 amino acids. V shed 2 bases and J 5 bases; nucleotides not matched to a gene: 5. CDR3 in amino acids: CASSLRQRGVDTQYF. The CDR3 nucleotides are TGTGCCAGCAGTTTACGACAGCGGGGGGTAGATACGCAGTATTTT.

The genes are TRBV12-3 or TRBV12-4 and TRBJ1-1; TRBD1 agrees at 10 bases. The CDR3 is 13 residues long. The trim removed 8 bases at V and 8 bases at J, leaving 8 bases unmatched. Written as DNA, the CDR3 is TGTGCCAGCGGATCATCGGGACAGGGGGAAGCTTTCTTT. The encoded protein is CASGSSGQGEAFF.

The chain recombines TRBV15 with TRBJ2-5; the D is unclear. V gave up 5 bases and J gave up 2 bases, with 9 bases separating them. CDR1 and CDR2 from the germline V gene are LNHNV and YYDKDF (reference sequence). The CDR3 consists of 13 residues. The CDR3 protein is CATSGTDQETQYF. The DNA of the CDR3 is TGTGCCACCAGCGGCACAGATCAAGAGACCCAGTACTTC.

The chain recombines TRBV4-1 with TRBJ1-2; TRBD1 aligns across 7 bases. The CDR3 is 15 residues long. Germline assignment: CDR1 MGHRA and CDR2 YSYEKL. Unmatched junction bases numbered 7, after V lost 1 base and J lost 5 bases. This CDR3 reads CASSQVDRVLYGYTF. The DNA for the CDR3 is TGCGCCAGCAGCCAAGTAGACAGGGTACTTTATGGCTACACCTTC.

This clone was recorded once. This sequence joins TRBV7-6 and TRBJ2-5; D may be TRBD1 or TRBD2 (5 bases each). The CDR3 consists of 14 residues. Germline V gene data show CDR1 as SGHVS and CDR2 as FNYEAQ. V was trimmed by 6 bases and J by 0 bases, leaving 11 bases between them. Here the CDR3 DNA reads TGTGCCAGCAGTTTCGGGGCCTACCAAGAGACCCAGTACTTC. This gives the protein CASSFGAYQETQYF.

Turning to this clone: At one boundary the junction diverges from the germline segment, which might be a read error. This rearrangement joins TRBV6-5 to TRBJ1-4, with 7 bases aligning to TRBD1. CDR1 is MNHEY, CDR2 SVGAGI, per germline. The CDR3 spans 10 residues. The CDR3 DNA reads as TGTGCCAGCAGGGAGGGACAGTCTTTCTTT. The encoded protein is CASREGQSFF.

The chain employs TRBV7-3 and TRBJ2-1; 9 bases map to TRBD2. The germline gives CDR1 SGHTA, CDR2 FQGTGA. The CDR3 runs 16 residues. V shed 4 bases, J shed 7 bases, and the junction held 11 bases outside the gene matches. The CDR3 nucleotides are TGTGCCAGCAGCTCAACCGCCTGGCGGGGGGGTAATGAGCAGTTCTTC. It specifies CASSSTAWRGGNEQFF.

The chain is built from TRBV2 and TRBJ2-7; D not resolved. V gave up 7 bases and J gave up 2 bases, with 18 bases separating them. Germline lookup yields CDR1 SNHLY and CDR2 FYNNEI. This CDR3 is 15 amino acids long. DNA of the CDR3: TGTGCCAGCAACCTCGGGCACAGCCTCACCTACGAGCAGTACTTC. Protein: CASNLGHSLTYEQYF.

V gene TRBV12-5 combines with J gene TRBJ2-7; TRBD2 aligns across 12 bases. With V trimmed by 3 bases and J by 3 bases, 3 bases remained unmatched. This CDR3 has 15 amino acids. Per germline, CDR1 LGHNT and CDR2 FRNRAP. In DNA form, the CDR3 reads TGTGCTAGTGGTTTACAACTAGCGGGGGGCTACGAGCAGTACTTC. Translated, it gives CASGLQLAGGYEQYF.

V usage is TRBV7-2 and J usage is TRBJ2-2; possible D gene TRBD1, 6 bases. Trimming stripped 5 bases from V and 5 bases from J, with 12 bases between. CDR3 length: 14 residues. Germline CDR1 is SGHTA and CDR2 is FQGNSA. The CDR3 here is CASSRRQATGELFF. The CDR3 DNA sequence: TGTGCCAGCAGCCGCAGACAGGCAACCGGGGAGCTGTTTTTT.

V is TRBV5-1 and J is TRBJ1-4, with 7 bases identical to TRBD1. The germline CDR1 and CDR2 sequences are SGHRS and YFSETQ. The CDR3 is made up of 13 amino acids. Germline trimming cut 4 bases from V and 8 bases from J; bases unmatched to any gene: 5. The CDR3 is CASSTTGVEKLFF. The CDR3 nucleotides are TGCGCCAGCAGCACCACAGGGGTAGAAAAACTGTTTTTT.

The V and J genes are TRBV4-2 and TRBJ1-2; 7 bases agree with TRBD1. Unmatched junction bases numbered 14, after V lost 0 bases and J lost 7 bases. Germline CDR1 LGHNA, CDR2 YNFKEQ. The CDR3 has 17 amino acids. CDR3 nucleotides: TGTGCCAGCAGCCAAGAGTCCAACAGGGGATCGATCCGTGGCTACACCTTC. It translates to CASSQESNRGSIRGYTF.